A single sample is the source of the 10 T cell receptor beta chains below, sequenced in a study of shared clonotypes between healthy human individuals. Some clones are missing from TCRdb's copy, which holds only in-frame ones; the method was immunoSEQ multiplex PCR. The data hold some 500,000 clones, with roughly three quarters observed a single time. Material for sequencing was PBMCs. The receptors stem from a woman in her 40s in good health. Some clones in this sample may be carry-over from other donors' samples.

The rearrangement joins TRBV9 to TRBJ1-2, with D perhaps TRBD1 (6 bases). V was clipped by 3 bases and J by 6 bases, with 21 bases between them. The CDR3 extends over 16 amino acids. Germline V lookup: CDR1 SGDLS, CDR2 YYNGEE. The CDR3 loop reads CASSALTGKAPNGYTF. The CDR3 DNA sequence: TGTGCCAGCAGCGCCCTTACAGGGAAGGCCCCAAATGGCTACACCTTC. Together with reference TRBV9 and TRBJ1-2, the CDR3 gives the full variable domain: DSGVTQTPKHLITATGQRVTLRCSPRSGDLSVYWYQQSLDQGLQFLIQYYNGEERAKGNILERFSAQQFPDLHSELNLSSLELGDSALYFCASSALTGKAPNGYTFGSGTRLTVV.

Written as DNA, the CDR3 is TGTGCCAGTAGTATAGGCACCAATCAGCCCCAGCATTTT. This gives the protein CASSIGTNQPQHF. The rearrangement uses TRBV19 and TRBJ1-5; no clear D. Germline CDR1 LNHDA, CDR2 SQIVND (reference sequence). Trimming took off 1 base at V and 3 bases at J, with 4 bases between the two ends. The CDR3 totals 13 residues.

This clone has a single count. The rearrangement links TRBV21-1 to TRBJ2-7. TRBV21-1 counts as a pseudogene. The CDR3 contains 16 residues. DNA of the CDR3: TGTGCCAGCAGCAAAACGGACGACCGGGACGGCTACGAGCAGTACTTC. Protein: CASSKTDDRDGYEQYF.

This clone has only a few counts. The chain has TRBV29-1 and TRBJ2-3; the match to TRBD2 covers 7 bases. Germline V gives CDR1 SQVTM, CDR2 ANQGSEA. Losses at the gene ends were 8 bases for V and 3 bases for J; bases not matched to a gene: 11. This CDR3 region has 14 residues. The CDR3 DNA follows: TGCAGCTCCGAGGTAGCGGGTCAAACAGATACGCAGTATTTT. This gives the protein CSSEVAGQTDTQYF.

The V call is TRBV6-1, the J call TRBJ2-7, with TRBD1 matching 9 bases. The CDR3 is 13 amino acids. The trim removed 6 bases at V and 7 bases at J, leaving 7 bases unmatched. Germline V gives CDR1 MNHNS, CDR2 SASEGT. The CDR3 coding sequence is TGTGCCAGCAGGGACAGGGGATTTAAGGAGCAGTACTTC. Translation: CASRDRGFKEQYF.

CDR3 amino acids: CASSLANWGLNGDEQFF. The DNA for the CDR3 is TGCGCCAGCAGCTTAGCCAACTGGGGACTAAACGGAGATGAGCAGTTCTTC. This rearrangement joins TRBV5-1 to TRBJ2-1; 7 nucleotides align to TRBD2. J was trimmed by 8 bases and V by 2 bases; bases with no gene match: 16. Germline V gene lookup returns CDR1 SGHRS and CDR2 YFSETQ. This CDR3 is built from 17 residues.

The rearrangement joins TRBV4-2 to TRBJ2-2, with D hard to call. Trimming shortened V by 0 bases and J by 3 bases, and 11 bases separated the two germline ends. Per germline, CDR1 LGHNA and CDR2 YNFKEQ. The CDR3 extends over 16 amino acids. The CDR3 reads CASSQDARKDTGELFF. Written as DNA, the CDR3 is TGTGCCAGCAGCCAAGATGCCCGAAAGGACACCGGGGAGCTGTTTTTT.

The V gene is TRBV18, the J gene TRBJ1-4, with D tentatively TRBD1 (5 bases). This CDR3 contains 13 residues. The ends were cut back, 0 bases at V and 14 bases at J, with 13 bases in the middle. Germline CDR1 KGHSH, CDR2 LQKENI. The CDR3 loop reads CASSPPGGTALFF. In DNA, the CDR3 is TGTGCCAGCTCACCACCGGGGGGTACAGCTCTGTTTTTT.

In the case of this clone: This likely traces to a read error, being one base from a far larger clone. The rearrangement links TRBV30 to TRBJ1-5; D is unclear. The CDR3 is 13 residues long. CDR1 GTSNPN and CDR2 SVGIG come from the germline V gene (reference sequence). The CDR3 nucleotides are TGTGCCTGGAGTTCGGATAGCAATCAGCCCCAGCGTTTT. It codes for CAWSSDSNQPQRF.

The rearrangement links TRBV10-1 to TRBJ2-5; maybe TRBD1 (6 bases). Germline CDR1 and CDR2: WNHNN and SYGVQD (reference sequence). This CDR3 region has 16 residues. V lost 4 bases and J lost 1, with 16 bases in between. CDR3 residues: CASSGGPGRAQETQYF. The CDR3 DNA follows: TGCGCCAGCAGTGGGGGGCCGGGACGGGCCCAAGAGACCCAGTACTTC.